These 23 T cell receptor beta chains were all obtained from the same sample, sequenced in a study of blood T cell repertoires in COVID-19. Data came from immunoSEQ multiplex PCR; TCRdb stores just in-frame clones and leaves some out. This sample has around 60,000 clones, with roughly 86% found just once. Sample: peripheral blood. The receptors stem from a man aged 50 to 60 with active COVID-19.

There are a few counts of this clone. The rearrangement uses TRBV7-8 and TRBJ2-3; perhaps TRBD2 as D (5 bases). CDR1 SGHVS and CDR2 FQNEAQ come from the germline V gene. Trimming took off 5 bases at V and 8 bases at J, with 14 bases between the two ends. CDR3 length: 13 amino acids. The CDR3 DNA follows: TGTGCCAGCAGCGCCCAACCGGGGAGTACGCAGTATTTT. It translates to CASSAQPGSTQYF.

This clone was seen a handful of times. The chain recombines TRBV2 with TRBJ2-7; D is uncertain. The germline V gene encodes CDR1 SNHLY and CDR2 FYNNEI. CDR3 length: 13 amino acids. Trimming took 8 bases from V and 1 from J, leaving 12 bases between them. CDR3 protein: CASGLTVSYEQYF. CDR3 nucleotides: TGTGCCAGCGGCTTAACCGTTTCCTACGAGCAGTACTTC.

The V gene is TRBV27, the J gene TRBJ2-7; possible D gene TRBD1, 5 bases. The CDR3 is 15 residues long. Germline loops: CDR1 MNHEY, CDR2 SMNVEV (reference sequence). V was pared by 0 bases and J by 2 bases, with 11 bases between. The CDR3: CASSLSFRDTYEQYF. The CDR3 region has the DNA TGTGCCAGCAGTTTATCGTTCAGGGATACCTACGAGCAGTACTTC.

The chain couples TRBV3-1 (or the pseudogene TRBV3-2) to TRBJ2-5; TRBD1 agrees at 8 bases. Germline V gene sequence: CDR1 LGHDT, CDR2 YNNKEL (reference sequence). With V trimmed by 2 bases and J by 4 bases, 6 bases remained unmatched. This CDR3 spans 15 amino acids. In DNA, the CDR3 is TGTGCCAGCAGCCAAAGGGACAGGCGGTTAGAGACCCAGTACTTC. Protein: CASSQRDRRLETQYF.

The chain combines TRBV5-5 with TRBJ2-5; TRBD2 aligns across 8 bases. CDR1 is SGHKS and CDR2 is YYEKEE in the germline V gene (reference sequence). The J segment lost 4 bases and the V segment lost 4 bases, leaving 6 bases of the junction unmatched. The CDR3 is 14 residues long. CDR3: CASSQGAGVETQYF. The DNA of the CDR3 is TGTGCCAGCAGCCAGGGAGCGGGGGTAGAGACCCAGTACTTC.

The rearrangement joins TRBV4-1 to TRBJ1-3, with D perhaps matching TRBD1 (5 bases). Germline V gene lookup returns CDR1 MGHRA and CDR2 YSYEKL. V was shortened by 2 bases and J by 1 base, with 15 bases between the two germline ends. The CDR3 totals 17 residues. The CDR3 sequence is CASSQQDRGASGNTIYF. The CDR3 nucleotides are TGCGCCAGCAGCCAACAAGACAGAGGAGCTTCTGGAAACACCATATATTTT.

J is TRBJ2-5 and V is TRBV4-2; D gene uncertain. Between the trimmed V and J ends, which lost 1 base and 0 bases, there was a span of 15 bases. CDR3 length: 17 amino acids. Germline values: CDR1 LGHNA, CDR2 YNFKEQ. CDR3 nucleotides: TGTGCCAGCAGCCAAGTGACGCCTTCAGCGTACCAAGAGACCCAGTACTTC. Translation: CASSQVTPSAYQETQYF.

The chain joins TRBV11-2 to TRBJ2-7, with D uncertain. The germline V gene has CDR1 SGHAT and CDR2 FQNNGV. This CDR3 has 12 residues. V was shortened by 5 bases and J by 5 bases, with 10 bases between the two germline ends. The CDR3 here is CASSLRIHEQYF. The CDR3 DNA reads TGTGCCAGCAGCCTGAGGATCCACGAGCAGTACTTC.

The rearrangement uses TRBV19 and TRBJ2-7; a weak D match, TRBD2 (5 bases). Trimming took off 1 base at V and 3 bases at J, with 16 bases between the two ends. The CDR3 has 16 residues. CDR1 is LNHDA and CDR2 is SQIVND in the germline V gene (reference sequence). The CDR3 region is CASSIVRGNRFYEQYF. The CDR3 DNA reads TGTGCCAGTAGTATAGTTCGGGGTAATCGCTTCTACGAGCAGTACTTC.

This sequence joins TRBV14 and TRBJ2-1, with TRBD2 matching 9 bases. The J segment lost 8 bases and the V segment lost 2 bases, leaving 16 bases of the junction unmatched. Germline V lookup: CDR1 SGHDN, CDR2 FVKESK. The CDR3 is 18 residues long. CDR3 nucleotide sequence: TGTGCCAGCAGCCAAAGTGCTAGCGGGACCTACAAAAAAGATGAGCAGTTCTTC. Its protein product is CASSQSASGTYKKDEQFF.

The V gene is TRBV9, the J gene TRBJ2-3, with D maybe TRBD2 (7 bases). Germline CDR1 is SGDLS and CDR2 is YYNGEE. V was pared by 0 bases and J by 1 base, with 15 bases between. The CDR3 has 17 amino acids. CDR3 in DNA: TGTGCCAGCAGCGTAGGGTATGGGGGGGGCGGCACAGATACGCAGTATTTT. This translates into CASSVGYGGGGTDTQYF.

This rearrangement joins TRBV6-5 to TRBJ1-4; D is uncertain. There are 13 residues in the CDR3. CDR1 is MNHEY, CDR2 SVGAGI, per germline. V was cut by 7 bases and J by 8 bases, with 14 bases left in between. The CDR3 DNA follows: TGTGCCAGCAATTTTCGAGTGGAGGAAAAACTGTTTTTT. Protein: CASNFRVEEKLFF.

The chain links TRBV4-1 to TRBJ2-4; 14 bases agree with TRBD2. Trimming cost V 4 bases and J 0 bases; bases outside gene matches: 5. The CDR3 spans 18 residues. Germline assignment: CDR1 MGHRA and CDR2 YSYEKL. CDR3 region: CASSPGLAGGRAKNIQYF. CDR3 coding DNA: TGCGCCAGCAGCCCCGGACTAGCGGGGGGACGAGCCAAAAACATTCAGTACTTC.

The gene calls are TRBV4-1 and TRBJ2-3; 10 bases are a match to TRBD1. The V and J ends lost 0 bases and 5 bases, in that order; junction bases with no gene match: 2. The CDR3 contains 15 residues. CDR1 and CDR2 from the germline V gene are MGHRA and YSYEKL. CDR3 amino acids: CASSQDGQGGDTQYF. The CDR3 nucleotides are TGCGCCAGCAGCCAAGACGGACAGGGGGGAGATACGCAGTATTTT.

The V call is TRBV5-4, the J call TRBJ2-5; 7 nucleotides line up with TRBD1. Unmatched junction bases numbered 8, after V lost 4 bases and J lost 2 bases. Germline V gives CDR1 SGHNT, CDR2 YYREEE (reference sequence). The CDR3 length is 15 residues. The CDR3 coding sequence is TGTGCCAGCAGCCACACGGGACAGATACAAGAGACCCAGTACTTC. This codes for CASSHTGQIQETQYF.

The rearrangement links TRBV6-5 to TRBJ1-1; 11 bases are shared with TRBD1. V lost 6 bases, J lost 3 bases, and 3 bases stayed unmatched. This CDR3 is 14 amino acids long. Germline V gene lookup returns CDR1 MNHEY and CDR2 SVGAGI. CDR3 DNA sequence: TGTGCCAGCAGCCGGACAGGGGGCTACACTGAAGCTTTCTTT. Translating it yields CASSRTGGYTEAFF.

This clone was seen more than once but under ten times. This sequence joins TRBV5-6 and TRBJ2-7, with unresolved D. This CDR3 contains 13 residues. Trimming pared 4 bases from V and 5 bases from J, leaving 13 bases between. From germline, CDR1 is SGHDT and CDR2 YYEEEE. The CDR3 sequence: CASSPRVSHEQYF. Written as DNA, the CDR3 is TGTGCCAGCAGCCCACGTGTGAGCCACGAGCAGTACTTC.

V usage is TRBV21-1 and J usage is TRBJ1-2; the D segment call TRBD1 is taken from the table without a DNA check. TRBV21-1 is labeled a pseudogene. The CDR3 has 13 residues. The CDR3 region is CASSGERQEGYTF. CDR3 DNA sequence: TGTGCCAGCAGCGGTGAGAGACAGGAGGGCTACACCTTC.

The rearrangement links TRBV6-5 to TRBJ1-4; D possibly corresponds to TRBD1 (5 bases). Germline V CDR1 and CDR2: MNHEY, SVGAGI. Trimming pared 11 bases from V and 3 bases from J, leaving 16 bases between. The CDR3 covers 14 residues. CDR3 protein: CASRGWASNEKLFF. The CDR3 DNA reads TGTGCCTCCCGGGGGTGGGCCTCTAATGAAAAACTGTTTTTT.

The chain employs TRBV6-5 and TRBJ2-7; D unclear. Germline V gene sequence: CDR1 MNHEY, CDR2 SVGAGI. The CDR3 is made up of 12 amino acids. V was pared by 6 bases and J by 4 bases, with 10 bases between. The DNA of the CDR3 is TGTGCCAGCAGATCCCCTATATACGAGCAGTACTTC. It codes for CASRSPIYEQYF.

The chain couples TRBV2 to TRBJ1-2, with 7 bases aligning to TRBD1. The trim removed 5 bases at V and 4 bases at J, leaving 4 bases unmatched. Germline V gene lookup returns CDR1 SNHLY and CDR2 FYNNEI. This CDR3 is 13 amino acids long. The CDR3 region is CASSRTGGYGYTF. DNA for the CDR3: TGTGCCAGCAGTAGGACAGGAGGCTATGGCTACACCTTC. Filled out from reference TRBV2 and TRBJ1-2, the complete variable domain reads EPEVTQTPSHQVTQMGQEVILRCVPISNHLYFYWYRQILGQKVEFLVSFYNNEISEKSEIFDDQFSVERPDGSNFTLKIRSTKLEDSAMYFCASSRTGGYGYTFGSGTRLTVV.

The chain has TRBV7-9 and TRBJ2-1; 12 positions agree with TRBD2. Germline-derived CDR1 and CDR2 are SEHNR and FQNEAQ (reference sequence). Trimming took 5 bases from V and 8 from J; bases not matched to a gene: 13. This CDR3 has 17 amino acids. The CDR3 is CASSPGLAGARGYEQFF. The CDR3 nucleotides are TGTGCCAGCAGCCCGGGACTAGCGGGTGCCCGGGGCTATGAGCAGTTCTTC.

The chain links TRBV2 to TRBJ1-1; 9 bases are a match to TRBD1. The J segment lost 4 bases and the V segment lost 2 bases, leaving 14 bases of the junction unmatched. The CDR3 covers 18 residues. Germline CDR1 reads SNHLY; CDR2 reads FYNNEI. The CDR3 reads CASSERRTGAGGSTEAFF. CDR3 DNA sequence: TGTGCCAGCAGTGAAAGAAGGACAGGGGCAGGGGGAAGCACTGAAGCTTTCTTT.